The 24 T cell receptor beta chains below all came from one sample that was sequenced in a study of shared clonotypes between healthy human individuals. The assay was immunoSEQ multiplex PCR, and TCRdb's table has in-frame clones only and misses some. This table has more than 1 million clones, about 80% appearing once. Sequenced material: memory CD4+ T cells from PBMCs. Subset specified: CD45RA-negative fraction. The source is a man between 18 and 35 years old in good health. Some clones in this sample may be carry-over from other donors' samples.

This sequence joins TRBV5-4 and TRBJ1-1, with a tentative D call TRBD1 (5 bases). Germline V gene sequence: CDR1 SGHNT, CDR2 YYREEE (reference sequence). The CDR3 is made up of 15 amino acids. V lost 4 bases and J lost 0, with 13 bases in between. CDR3 region: CASSLGRGVNTEAFF. DNA for the CDR3: TGTGCCAGCAGCCTAGGTAGAGGGGTGAACACTGAAGCTTTCTTT.

This clone occurred once. CDR3 sequence reads: CASSLGILETQYF. CDR3 DNA sequence: TGTGCCAGCAGTTTAGGAATACTAGAGACCCAGTACTTC. V and J are TRBV28 and TRBJ2-5; no clear D. Between the trimmed V and J ends, which lost 2 bases and 4 bases, there was a span of 8 bases. CDR1 and CDR2 from the germline V gene are MDHEN and SYDVKM. This CDR3 contains 13 residues.

The J gene is TRBJ1-1, the V gene TRBV28; 7 bases agree with TRBD1. Germline CDR1 reads MDHEN; CDR2 reads SYDVKM. The CDR3 consists of 14 residues. The junction had 8 bases not matched to a gene; V was cut back by 6 bases and J by 4 bases. CDR3 DNA sequence: TGTGCCAGCAGCCAGGGGGGCCTGGGCACTGAAGCTTTCTTT. It encodes CASSQGGLGTEAFF.

The chain joins TRBV2 to TRBJ1-1; TRBD1 is a possible D gene (5 bases). The germline V gene has CDR1 SNHLY and CDR2 FYNNEI. The CDR3 has 13 residues. The CDR3 DNA reads as TGTGCAACAAGTTTCGGGGGGAACACTGAAGCTTTCTTT. It specifies CATSFGGNTEAFF.

The V gene is TRBV5-6, the J gene TRBJ2-5, with 8 bases identical to TRBD2. The CDR3 is 14 amino acids. Germline V CDR1 and CDR2: SGHDT, YYEEEE. Trimming removed 2 bases from V and 7 bases from J; junction bases left unmatched: 7. The CDR3 spells CASSFSAGAVTQYF. The DNA for the CDR3 is TGTGCCAGCAGCTTTTCAGCGGGAGCTGTGACCCAGTACTTC.

V is TRBV27 and J is TRBJ1-4; the D gene is possibly TRBD1 (5 bases). The CDR3 covers 13 residues. The V end lost 4 bases, the J end lost 8 bases, and 11 bases lay between the germline ends. CDR1 is MNHEY and CDR2 is SMNVEV in the germline V gene (reference sequence). The CDR3 loop reads CASSSPWGEKLFF. The CDR3 nucleotides read TGTGCCAGCAGTTCTCCCTGGGGGGAAAAACTGTTTTTT.

In the case of this clone: Other DNA sequences from this sample encode an identical CDR3 as well. V gene TRBV28 combines with J gene TRBJ2-7; D not certain. CDR1 and CDR2 from the germline V gene are MDHEN and SYDVKM. The CDR3 consists of 13 residues. Trimming left V 3 bases short and J 2 bases short, with 8 bases between. The CDR3 sequence is CASSLPGTYEQYF. In DNA form, the CDR3 reads TGTGCCAGCAGTTTGCCGGGTACCTACGAGCAGTACTTC.

The chain is built from TRBV7-7 and TRBJ2-1; 12 bases are shared with TRBD2. This CDR3 comprises 14 residues. Trimming at V came to 4 bases and at J to 10 bases, leaving 5 bases not matched to a gene. Germline V CDR1 and CDR2: SSHAT, FNYEAQ (reference sequence). The CDR3, as DNA: TGTGCCAGCAGCTCAAACGGACTAGCGGGAGAGCAGTTCTTC. This gives the protein CASSSNGLAGEQFF.

Ten or more counts support this clone. This chain joins TRBV15 and TRBJ1-2, with 7 bases fitting TRBD1. Looked up from germline, CDR1 is LNHNV and CDR2 is YYDKDF (reference sequence). The J segment lost 4 bases and the V segment lost 3 bases, leaving 14 bases of the junction unmatched. The CDR3 is made up of 17 amino acids. CDR3 nucleotides: TGTGCCACCAGCAGGCTCAACAGGGGCGCAGCCTCCTATGGCTACACCTTC. Protein product: CATSRLNRGAASYGYTF.

This clone was seen only once. The V call is TRBV5-1, the J call TRBJ2-1; TRBD1 or TRBD2 may be the D gene (6 bases each). This CDR3 contains 14 residues. The V end was cut by 0 bases, the J end by 8 bases, with 12 bases between. Germline CDR1 SGHRS, CDR2 YFSETQ. CDR3 DNA sequence: TGCGCCAGCAGCTTGGATAGGGGGGAGGATGAGCAGTTCTTC. It translates to CASSLDRGEDEQFF. The full variable domain, completed using reference TRBV5-1 and TRBJ2-1, is KAGVTQTPRYLIKTRGQQVTLSCSPISGHRSVSWYQQTPGQGLQFLFEYFSETQRNKGNFPGRFSGRQFSNSRSEMNVSTLELGDSALYLCASSLDRGEDEQFFGPGTRLTVL.

The rearrangement joins TRBV7-9 to TRBJ2-2; 7 nucleotides agree with TRBD1. Trimming at V came to 2 bases and at J to 5 bases, leaving 5 bases not matched to a gene. This CDR3 spans 15 amino acids. Germline V gene data show CDR1 as SEHNR and CDR2 as FQNEAQ (reference sequence). CDR3 loop: CASSLRQGFTGELFF. The CDR3 DNA reads as TGTGCCAGCAGCTTACGACAGGGTTTTACCGGGGAGCTGTTTTTT.

The chain uses TRBV10-3 and TRBJ1-5; no firm D call. Looked up from germline, CDR1 is ENHRY and CDR2 is SYGVKD. Trimming removed 0 bases from V and 5 bases from J, with 5 bases in between. The CDR3 has 13 residues. CDR3 loop: CAISESWDQPQHF. CDR3 DNA sequence: TGTGCCATCAGTGAGTCGTGGGATCAGCCCCAGCATTTT.

In its sample, this clone was seen a few times. The rearrangement uses TRBV30 and TRBJ1-6; no firm D call. CDR3 length: 13 residues. With 2 bases removed from V and 8 bases from J, the gap between germline ends came to 10 bases. The germline V gene has CDR1 GTSNPN and CDR2 SVGIG (reference sequence). DNA of the CDR3: TGTGCCTGGAGTATCACATCGGATTCACCCCTCCACTTT. Translated, it gives CAWSITSDSPLHF.

This chain joins TRBV12-5 and TRBJ1-4; D is possibly TRBD1 (6 bases). The CDR3 runs 17 residues. V was clipped by 0 bases and J by 8 bases, with 19 bases between them. Looked up from germline, CDR1 is LGHNT and CDR2 is FRNRAP. CDR3 sequence reads: CASGLVQVSGVGEKLFF. The CDR3 bases are TGTGCTAGTGGTTTGGTACAGGTTTCAGGGGTGGGGGAAAAACTGTTTTTT. Full variable domain (rest looked up from reference TRBV12-5 and TRBJ1-4): DARVTQTPRHKVTEMGQEVTMRCQPILGHNTVFWYRQTMMQGLELLAYFRNRAPLDDSGMPKDRFSAEMPDATLATLKIQPSEPRDSAVYFCASGLVQVSGVGEKLFFGSGTQLSVL.

The chain employs TRBV28 and TRBJ2-7; unclear D gene. The CDR3 runs 14 residues. Germline lookup yields CDR1 MDHEN and CDR2 SYDVKM. The V end was cut by 2 bases, the J end by 0 bases, with 8 bases between. CDR3 region: CASSLETTSYEQYF. CDR3 sequence (DNA): TGTGCCAGCAGTTTAGAGACCACCTCCTACGAGCAGTACTTC.

With respect to this clone: This CDR3 is also generated by other DNA sequences in the sample. The rearrangement links TRBV5-1 to TRBJ2-7, with TRBD1 as a possible D gene (5 bases). V shed 3 bases and J shed 3 bases, with 10 bases lying between them. Germline V gene sequence: CDR1 SGHRS, CDR2 YFSETQ. This CDR3 spans 13 amino acids. CDR3 in amino acids: CASSSQGGYEQYF. The CDR3 DNA reads TGCGCCAGCAGCTCCCAGGGTGGCTACGAGCAGTACTTC.

The chain combines TRBV30 with TRBJ1-1, with D unresolved. Trimming removed 6 bases from V and 2 bases from J, with 10 bases in between. The germline V gene encodes CDR1 GTSNPN and CDR2 SVGIG (reference sequence). This CDR3 is 12 amino acids long. In nucleotides, the CDR3 is TGTGCCTGCAGTACACTCAACACTGAAGCTTTCTTT. It is translated as CACSTLNTEAFF.

The genes are TRBV29-1 and TRBJ2-4; maybe TRBD2 (5 bases). The CDR3 spans 15 residues. Per germline, CDR1 SQVTM and CDR2 ANQGSEA. V was shortened by 0 bases and J by 0 bases, with 9 bases between the two germline ends. CDR3 region: CSVEDGSLAKNIQYF. Written as DNA, the CDR3 is TGCAGCGTTGAAGATGGGAGCCTAGCCAAAAACATTCAGTACTTC.

The chain carries TRBV9 and TRBJ2-2; no clear D gene. This CDR3 has 16 amino acids. Germline assignment: CDR1 SGDLS and CDR2 YYNGEE. Deletions cut 3 bases from V and 1 base from J, with 13 bases between. CDR3 loop: CASSGLTAQNTGELFF. CDR3 in DNA: TGTGCCAGCAGCGGCCTGACGGCTCAGAACACCGGGGAGCTGTTTTTT.

This clone is a singleton in its sample. V is TRBV6-6 and J is TRBJ2-5; 15 positions match TRBD2. V gave up 6 bases and J gave up 5 bases; unmatched junction bases: 4. The CDR3 length is 15 residues. Per germline, CDR1 MNHNY and CDR2 SVGAGI (reference sequence). The CDR3 DNA is TGTGCCAGCAGGGGACTAGCGGGAGGCGAGGAGACCCAGTACTTC. Residues: CASRGLAGGEETQYF.

This rearrangement joins TRBV14 to TRBJ2-7, with 7 bases aligning to TRBD1. The V segment lost 0 bases and the J segment 2 bases; nucleotides outside the gene matches: 13. This CDR3 contains 18 residues. Germline-derived CDR1 and CDR2 are SGHDN and FVKESK. CDR3 coding DNA: TGTGCCAGCAGCCAAGAAACGGACAGGTTTTTCTCACCCTACGAGCAGTACTTC. It encodes CASSQETDRFFSPYEQYF.

About this clone itself: This CDR3 is also generated by other DNA sequences in the sample. This sequence joins TRBV28 and TRBJ2-7; D gene unclear. The CDR3 has 11 residues. Germline CDR1 MDHEN, CDR2 SYDVKM. Between the trimmed V and J ends, which lost 4 bases and 4 bases, there was a span of 5 bases. The CDR3 protein is CASSWSYEQYF. For the CDR3, the DNA is TGTGCCAGCAGTTGGTCGTACGAGCAGTACTTC.

J is TRBJ2-3 and V is TRBV29-1, with 13 bases that match TRBD2. The V gene's germline CDR1 is SQVTM and CDR2 ANQGSEA. This CDR3 contains 14 residues. With 7 bases clipped from V and 2 bases from J, the junction kept 3 bases outside the gene matches. CDR3 sequence (DNA): TGCAGCGCCGGGACTAGCGGGACCACAGATACGCAGTATTTT. Translation: CSAGTSGTTDTQYF.

This clone turned up a few times. This chain uses TRBV6-5 with TRBJ1-1, with D perhaps TRBD1 (6 bases). This CDR3 contains 15 residues. CDR1 and CDR2 (germline): MNHEY, SVGAGI. The V and J ends lost 2 bases and 1 base respectively, with 11 bases between them. The CDR3 DNA sequence: TGTGCCAGCAGTTACGGACAGTTCGGGAACACTGAAGCTTTCTTT. As protein: CASSYGQFGNTEAFF.